This T cell receptor beta chain was identified in a study of glioma-infiltrating T cells. Overall study results and limits: Gliomas, especially low-grade, showed above-expected tissue-blood divergence; non-neoplastic patients showed below. Very few CDR3 sequences were shared between tissue and blood.

TCR alpha and beta CDR3 regions were amplified from RNA using iRepertoire nested multiplex PCR. One-step reverse transcription and amplification started from around 100-400 ng of tissue mRNA or PBMC total RNA. TCRdb analysed the multiplex PCR reads with MiXCR anew, one entry per CDR3 protein. The table lists around 90,000 distinct CDR3 sequences, around 37% of them singletons. As concerns this clonotype: The antigen is unknown.

The CDR3 consists of 15 residues. The germline V gene encodes CDR1 SGHTS and CDR2 YDEGEE. V lost 1 base and J 5 bases, leaving 14 bases between the germline ends. This clonotype originated in a human donor with low-grade glioma or glioblastoma, undergoing nonglioma brain surgery, or in good health (not recorded which). The V call is TRBV5-8, the J call TRBJ2-3; weak D call: TRBD1 (5 bases). Sequenced: glioma tissue, nonneoplastic brain tissue, or PBMCs (not recorded which). The CDR3 region has the DNA TGTGCCAGCAGCTTGTTGGGGCCTGGGGTAGATACGCAGTATTTT. Amino acids: CASSLLGPGVDTQYF.